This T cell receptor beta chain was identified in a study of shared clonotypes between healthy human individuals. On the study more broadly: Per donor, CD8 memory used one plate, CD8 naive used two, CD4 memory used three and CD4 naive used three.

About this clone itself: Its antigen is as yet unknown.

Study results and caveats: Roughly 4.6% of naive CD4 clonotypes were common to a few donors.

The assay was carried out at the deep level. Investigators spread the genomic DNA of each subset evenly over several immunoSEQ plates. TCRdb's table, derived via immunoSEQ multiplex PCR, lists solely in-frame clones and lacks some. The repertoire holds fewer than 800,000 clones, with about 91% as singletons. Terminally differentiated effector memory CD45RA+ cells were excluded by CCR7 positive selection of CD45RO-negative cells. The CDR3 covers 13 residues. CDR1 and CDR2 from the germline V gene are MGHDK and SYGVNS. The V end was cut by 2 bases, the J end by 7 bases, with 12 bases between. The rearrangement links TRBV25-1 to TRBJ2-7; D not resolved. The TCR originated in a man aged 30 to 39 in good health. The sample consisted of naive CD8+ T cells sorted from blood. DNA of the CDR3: TGTGCCAGCAGTGAACTCTCCCTCCCGGAGCAGTACTTC. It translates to CASSELSLPEQYF.